These 5 T cell receptor beta chains came from one sample sequenced in a study of tumor-infiltrating lymphocytes in localized non-small cell lung cancer. TCRdb keeps only in-frame clones here, not all; method: immunoSEQ multiplex PCR. Of about 9,700 clones listed, 78% were seen once; the top ten hold 9.8%. The sequenced sample was lung tumor tissue. The source of these receptors is a human donor with non-small cell lung cancer.

This clone was counted only a few times. This chain joins TRBV15 and TRBJ1-4, with D possibly TRBD1 on 5 matching bases. From germline, CDR1 is LNHNV and CDR2 YYDKDF (reference sequence). V lost 1 base and J lost 4, with 19 bases in between. This CDR3 comprises 18 residues. CDR3 residues: CATSRGGFGKSVNEKLFF. DNA for the CDR3: TGTGCCACCAGCAGAGGGGGCTTCGGGAAGTCAGTTAATGAAAAACTGTTTTTT.

For this clone: An end of the junction differs from the germline gene, which may be a read error. This sample includes further DNA sequences coding for the same CDR3. The rearrangement links TRBV30 to TRBJ1-2; 7 bases match TRBD1. The CDR3 runs to 13 residues. Per the germline V gene, CDR1 is GTSNPN and CDR2 is SVGIG (reference sequence). The CDR3: CAWLAGGKGGYTF. The CDR3, as DNA: TGCGCCTGGTTGGCAGGGGGGAAAGGGGGCTACACCTTC.

The CDR3 here is CASSSGQGFKTFF. The DNA of the CDR3 is TGCGCCAGCAGCTCCGGACAGGGGTTTAAAACTTTCTTT. The chain carries TRBV5-1 and TRBJ1-1; the match to TRBD1 covers 9 bases. CDR3 size: 13 residues. The J segment lost 12 bases and the V segment lost 3 bases, leaving 9 bases of the junction unmatched. The germline CDR1 and CDR2 sequences are SGHRS and YFSETQ. Full variable domain (remainder filled in from reference TRBV5-1 and TRBJ1-1): KAGVTQTPRYLIKTRGQQVTLSCSPISGHRSVSWYQQTPGQGLQFLFEYFSETQRNKGNFPGRFSGRQFSNSRSEMNVSTLELGDSALYLCASSSGQGFKTFFGQGTRLTVV.

As to this clone: Because the CDR3's place on the DNA is in doubt, the DNA is left out and the CDR3 is given as listed by TCRdb. The chain links TRBV11-2 to TRBJ1-1; the D call TRBD1 from the table was never checked on the DNA. The CDR3 sequence runs 14 residues, both termini included. Germline V CDR1 and CDR2: SGHAT, FQNNGV. CDR3: CASSLVGTGTLPFF.

The chain uses TRBV30 and TRBJ2-2; TRBD2 aligns across 7 bases. The CDR3 is 12 residues long. Germline-derived CDR1 and CDR2 are GTSNPN and SVGIG (reference sequence). After removal of 3 bases from V and 8 bases from J, the junction contained 3 bases not matched to a gene. Here the CDR3 DNA reads TGTGCCTGGAGACGGGGAGGGGGGGAGCTGTTTTTT. It translates to CAWRRGGGELFF.